This paragraph reports one T cell receptor beta chain. This CDR3 contains 15 residues. Germline V gene lookup returns CDR1 SGHRS and CDR2 YFSETQ. V lost 0 bases, J lost 7 bases, and 6 bases stayed unmatched. Profiled with immunoSEQ multiplex PCR; TCRdb holds only in-frame clones, not every one. The sample yields roughly 2 million clones, 90% to 97% seen once. The data were taken from a study of shared clonotypes between healthy human individuals. The sequenced sample was naive CD4+ T cells sorted from blood. Subset noted: CD45RA+ positively selected. The TCR comes from a man between 18 and 29 years old in good health. The chain uses TRBV5-1 and TRBJ2-7; TRBD2 aligns across 11 bases. The CDR3 here is CASSLASTSGEEQYF. CDR3 nucleotides: TGCGCCAGCAGCTTGGCCTCGACTAGCGGGGAGGAGCAGTACTTC.